This passage covers 29 T cell receptor beta chains from one sample sequenced in a study of Graves' ophthalmopathy and Graves' hyperthyroidism. RNA transcripts served as template for amplifying TCR beta CDR3 sequences. HTBI primers primed a first-round RT-PCR, and a second-round multiplex PCR followed. Via MiXCR, TCRdb re-called the multiplex PCR reads, giving one row per CDR3 protein. The sample records roughly 160,000 distinct CDR3 sequences, about 40% being singletons. The sample was peripheral blood. Source of these receptors: a woman in her thirties or forties with Graves' ophthalmopathy.

At least ten counts were recorded for this clonotype. The CDR3 region is CASTGNAADNYGYTF. The CDR3 DNA reads as TGTGCCAGCACCGGTAACGCGGCCGATAACTATGGCTACACCTTC. V gene TRBV28 combines with J gene TRBJ1-2; D not resolved. The CDR3 loop spans 15 amino acids. V was cut by 7 bases and J by 1 base, with 16 bases left in between. Germline V gives CDR1 MDHEN, CDR2 SYDVKM.

J is TRBJ2-2 and V is TRBV5-1, with 9 bases that match TRBD1. This CDR3 comprises 15 residues. The J segment lost 4 bases and the V segment lost 3 bases, leaving 4 bases of the junction unmatched. The germline V gene encodes CDR1 SGHRS and CDR2 YFSETQ. CDR3 DNA sequence: TGCGCCAGCAGCTCCGTGACAGGGGGCACCGGGGAGCTGTTTTTT. It encodes CASSSVTGGTGELFF.

This clonotype was detected many times. The chain combines TRBV12-3 or TRBV12-4 with TRBJ1-2; no clear D gene. Trimming left V 1 base short and J 6 bases short, with 12 bases between. This CDR3 has 14 amino acids. Here the CDR3 reads CASSLGVTYDGYTF. The CDR3, as DNA: TGTGCCAGCAGTTTAGGGGTTACGTACGATGGCTACACCTTC.

This clonotype was observed at least ten times. The chain is built from TRBV29-1 and TRBJ1-1; 7 bases agree with TRBD1. J gave up 4 bases and V 4 bases, and 6 bases lay outside the gene matches. The CDR3 totals 13 residues. Germline assignment: CDR1 SQVTM and CDR2 ANQGSEA. The CDR3 reads CSVVTRTGTEAFF. CDR3 coding DNA: TGCAGCGTTGTTACGCGGACAGGCACTGAAGCTTTCTTT.

This clonotype was detected a few times. V and J are TRBV12-3 or TRBV12-4 and TRBJ1-5; the D is unclear. The germline V and J ends were trimmed by 5 bases and 4 bases, with 12 bases remaining between them. This CDR3 is built from 14 residues. CDR3 residues: CASSGLTVNQPQHF. The DNA for the CDR3 is TGTGCCAGCAGTGGCCTCACAGTTAATCAGCCCCAGCATTTT.

The sample holds a few counts of this clonotype. The V gene is TRBV15, the J gene TRBJ1-6; a weak D match, TRBD1 (6 bases). The CDR3 length is 15 residues. Germline CDR1 and CDR2: LNHNV and YYDKDF (reference sequence). Trimming removed 0 bases from V and 11 bases from J, with 14 bases in between. This chain's CDR3 is CATSRDAQGSAPLHF. CDR3 sequence (DNA): TGTGCCACCAGCAGAGATGCACAGGGCAGTGCACCCCTCCACTTT.

This clonotype was seen at least ten times. The chain combines TRBV10-2 with TRBJ2-5, with TRBD2 as a possible D gene (6 bases). CDR3 length equals 14 residues. V shed 2 bases and J shed 10 bases, with 17 bases lying between them. The germline V gene has CDR1 WSHSY and CDR2 SAAADI. CDR3 nucleotides: TGCGCCAGCAGTGAGGGGCCCGGGGGAGCGGACCAGTACTTC. Its translation: CASSEGPGGADQYF.

This clonotype was detected a few times. The rearrangement uses TRBV7-2 and TRBJ2-2, with TRBD1 matching over 8 bases. In germline, CDR1 is SGHTA, CDR2 FQGNSA. The ends lost 3 bases at V and 7 bases at J; junction bases unmatched: 4. The CDR3 contains 14 residues. The CDR3 protein is CASSFQGASGELFF. CDR3 nucleotide sequence: TGTGCCAGCAGCTTCCAGGGGGCAAGCGGGGAGCTGTTTTTT.

This clonotype was seen ten or more times. The chain joins TRBV6-1 to TRBJ1-2, with TRBD1 matching 7 bases. The V and J ends lost 5 bases and 0 bases, in that order; junction bases with no gene match: 6. Per the germline V gene, CDR1 is MNHNS and CDR2 is SASEGT. The CDR3 is 15 residues long. CDR3 loop: CASSKTGQSNYGYTF. In DNA, the CDR3 is TGTGCCAGCAGTAAAACGGGACAGTCTAACTATGGCTACACCTTC.

This clonotype has at least ten counts. The CDR3 protein is CATLGDSSYEQYF. In DNA form, the CDR3 reads TGTGCCACCCTGGGGGACAGCTCCTACGAGCAGTACTTC. The chain has TRBV6-5 and TRBJ2-7, with 7 bases aligning to TRBD1. This CDR3 contains 13 residues. V lost 10 bases to trimming and J lost 0 bases; unmatched junction nucleotides: 6. CDR1 is MNHEY and CDR2 is SVGAGI in the germline V gene.

This clonotype has a count of ten or more. The chain is built from TRBV7-9 and TRBJ1-5; D is unclear. CDR1 and CDR2 from the germline V gene are SEHNR and FQNEAQ (reference sequence). There are 13 residues in the CDR3. The V end lost 1 base, the J end lost 7 bases, and 8 bases lay between the germline ends. The CDR3 sequence is CASSLGSGQPQHF. CDR3 in DNA: TGTGCCAGCAGCTTAGGGTCCGGACAGCCCCAGCATTTT.

This clonotype has a count of ten or more. This sequence joins TRBV20-1 and TRBJ1-1; no definite D call. Trimming cost V 5 bases and J 0 bases, with 13 bases left between them. Germline CDR1 DFQATT, CDR2 SNEGSKA (reference sequence). CDR3 size: 14 residues. The CDR3 sequence is CSAPKEGLNTEAFF. The DNA for the CDR3 is TGCAGTGCTCCGAAAGAGGGCTTGAACACTGAAGCTTTCTTT.

This clonotype occurred many times. The J gene is TRBJ2-7, the V gene TRBV7-3; 9 nucleotides align to TRBD2. The V gene end was trimmed by 2 bases and the J gene end by 4 bases; junction bases not matched to a gene: 3. This CDR3 comprises 14 residues. The germline gives CDR1 SGHTA, CDR2 FQGTGA. Here the CDR3 DNA reads TGTGCCAGCAGCTTAGCGGGAGGGCAATACGAGCAGTACTTC. Amino acid sequence: CASSLAGGQYEQYF. Looking up the rest from reference TRBV7-3 and TRBJ2-7 gives the full variable domain: GAGVSQTPSNKVTEKGKYVELRCDPISGHTALYWYRQSLGQGPEFLIYFQGTGAADDSGLPNDRFFAVRPEGSVSTLKIQRTERGDSAVYLCASSLAGGQYEQYFGPGTRLTVT.

The rearrangement uses TRBV18 and TRBJ1-1; 10 bases match TRBD1. Looked up from germline, CDR1 is KGHSH and CDR2 is LQKENI. This CDR3 is built from 16 residues. Trimming at V came to 2 bases and at J to 4 bases, leaving 7 bases not matched to a gene. CDR3 region: CASSPEDRGSATEAFF. The CDR3 bases are TGTGCCAGCTCACCAGAGGACAGGGGGTCTGCCACTGAAGCTTTCTTT. The complete variable domain, with remaining parts taken from reference TRBV18 and TRBJ1-1, reads NAGVMQNPRHLVRRRGQEARLRCSPMKGHSHVYWYRQLPEEGLKFMVYLQKENIIDESGMPKERFSAEFPKEGPSILRIQQVVRGDSAAYFCASSPEDRGSATEAFFGQGTRLTVV.

The rearrangement uses TRBV6-1 and TRBJ2-5; D unclear. The germline V gene encodes CDR1 MNHNS and CDR2 SASEGT. Trimming shortened V by 3 bases and J by 4 bases, and 15 bases separated the two germline ends. The CDR3 is 15 amino acids. CDR3 protein: CASSEGTNRRETQYF. The CDR3 nucleotides are TGTGCCAGCAGTGAGGGCACCAACCGTCGAGAGACCCAGTACTTC.

V gene TRBV5-1 combines with J gene TRBJ1-1; 11 bases are shared with TRBD1. This CDR3 comprises 14 residues. Germline assignment: CDR1 SGHRS and CDR2 YFSETQ. The V gene end was trimmed by 4 bases and the J gene end by 7 bases; junction bases not matched to a gene: 6. The CDR3 spells CASSTGQGAFEAFF. The CDR3 region has the DNA TGCGCCAGCAGCACAGGACAGGGGGCTTTTGAAGCTTTCTTT.

This clonotype showed up many times. This chain connects TRBV20-1 to TRBJ1-1; 8 nucleotides match TRBD1. Trimming at V came to 2 bases and at J to 0 bases, leaving 5 bases not matched to a gene. Germline V gene lookup returns CDR1 DFQATT and CDR2 SNEGSKA (reference sequence). The CDR3 loop spans 15 amino acids. CDR3 coding DNA: TGCAGTGCTAGACCTGGGACAGGCCTGAACACTGAAGCTTTCTTT. Protein product: CSARPGTGLNTEAFF.

This clonotype has a count of ten or more. This chain links TRBV18 with TRBJ2-6; D might be TRBD1 (6 bases). The CDR3 runs 13 residues. Looked up from germline, CDR1 is KGHSH and CDR2 is LQKENI. V was clipped by 2 bases and J by 13 bases, with 12 bases between them. In DNA, the CDR3 is TGTGCCAGCTCACCAGCACAGGGAAGAGTCCTGACTTTC. This translates into CASSPAQGRVLTF.

This clonotype was detected many times. The genes are TRBV7-2 and TRBJ1-1; no clear D gene. CDR1 SGHTA and CDR2 FQGNSA come from the germline V gene. This CDR3 is 13 amino acids long. V was shortened by 0 bases and J by 7 bases, with 9 bases between the two germline ends. For the CDR3, the DNA is TGTGCCAGCAGCTTAGCCCGAACCAGTGAAGCTTTCTTT. This translates into CASSLARTSEAFF. The entire variable domain, with the rest obtained from reference TRBV7-2 and TRBJ1-1, is as follows: GAGVSQSPSNKVTEKGKDVELRCDPISGHTALYWYRQSLGQGLEFLIYFQGNSAPDKSGLPSDRFSAERTGGSVSTLTIQRTQQEDSAVYLCASSLARTSEAFFGQGTRLTVV.

This clonotype has ten or more counts. V usage is TRBV18 and J usage is TRBJ2-7; 9 nucleotides align to TRBD1. V lost 4 bases and J lost 6; bases outside the gene matches: 7. The CDR3 is 14 amino acids. The V gene's germline CDR1 is KGHSH and CDR2 LQKENI. This CDR3 reads CASSRGQGLVEQYF. The DNA of the CDR3 is TGTGCCAGCTCACGAGGACAGGGGCTTGTCGAGCAGTACTTC.

Worth noting for this clonotype: The junction shows a germline mismatch at one end, possibly a read error. This chain uses TRBV5-5 with TRBJ2-7; 9 bases align to TRBD2. The CDR3 has 14 residues. Germline V CDR1 and CDR2: SGHKS, YYEKEE (reference sequence). The DNA for the CDR3 is TGTGCCAGCAGCGGGGGGACTAGCAGACCCGAGGAGTACTTC. This encodes CASSGGTSRPEEYF.

The chain employs TRBV7-2 and TRBJ2-7; 9 bases agree with TRBD1. Germline V gene sequence: CDR1 SGHTA, CDR2 FQGNSA. The V gene end was trimmed by 5 bases and the J gene end by 9 bases; junction bases not matched to a gene: 14. The length of the CDR3 is 15 residues. DNA of the CDR3: TGTGCCAGCAGCGACGCCGGGACAGGGATAGGTGGGCAGTACTTC. It encodes CASSDAGTGIGGQYF.

In this sample, this clonotype turned up many times. A junction boundary mismatches the germline segment, possibly from a read error. The V call is TRBV20-1, the J call TRBJ1-1; TRBD1 might be the D (5 bases). The CDR3 length is 13 residues. The germline gives CDR1 DFQATT, CDR2 SNEGSKA (reference sequence). CDR3 DNA sequence: TGCAGTGCGGGAGGGGTCTCGAACATTGAAGCTTTCTTT. Translating it yields CSAGGVSNIEAFF.

This clonotype was detected many times. The chain is built from TRBV28 and TRBJ1-2; no clear D gene. Trimming cost V 2 bases and J 1 base, with 8 bases left between them. CDR1 is MDHEN, CDR2 SYDVKM, per germline. The CDR3 runs to 14 residues. The chain's CDR3 is CASSLVRINYGYTF. In nucleotides, the CDR3 is TGTGCCAGCAGTTTAGTCAGGATTAACTATGGCTACACCTTC.

This clonotype was picked up many times. J is TRBJ1-6 and V is TRBV28, with a tentative D call TRBD1 (6 bases). Germline V gene lookup returns CDR1 MDHEN and CDR2 SYDVKM. V was clipped by 6 bases and J by 4 bases, with 10 bases between them. The CDR3 spans 14 residues. DNA for the CDR3: TGTGCCAGCAGAATGACAGGATATAATTCACCCCTCCACTTT. It yields the protein CASRMTGYNSPLHF.

This clonotype was counted at least ten times. The chain links TRBV7-8 to TRBJ2-4; D might be TRBD1 (5 bases). The CDR3 is made up of 14 amino acids. The germline gives CDR1 SGHVS, CDR2 FQNEAQ. V lost 1 base and J lost 5, with 9 bases in between. The CDR3: CASSLVRVQNIQYF. The CDR3 DNA reads as TGTGCCAGCAGCTTAGTCAGGGTGCAAAACATTCAGTACTTC.

Ten or more counts support this clonotype. The chain combines TRBV19 with TRBJ1-5; D gene uncertain. Per germline, CDR1 LNHDA and CDR2 SQIVND (reference sequence). The CDR3 consists of 14 residues. The V end was cut by 3 bases, the J end by 6 bases, with 12 bases between. CDR3 region: CASSIIGMGQPQHF. DNA of the CDR3: TGTGCCAGTAGTATTATCGGAATGGGTCAGCCCCAGCATTTT.

The V call is TRBV11-2, the J call TRBJ2-5; the D is unclear. The CDR3 is 13 amino acids. Germline V gene lookup returns CDR1 SGHAT and CDR2 FQNNGV. Trimming took 1 base from V and 4 from J, leaving 7 bases between them. In DNA, the CDR3 is TGTGCCAGCAGCTTAGTGCGCGCAGAGACCCAGTACTTC. Translation: CASSLVRAETQYF. Looking up the rest from reference TRBV11-2 and TRBJ2-5 gives the full variable domain: EAGVAQSPRYKIIEKRQSVAFWCNPISGHATLYWYQQILGQGPKLLIQFQNNGVVDDSQLPKDRFSAERLKGVDSTLKIQPAKLEDSAVYLCASSLVRAETQYFGPGTRLLVL.

The gene calls are TRBV24-1 and TRBJ2-7; the D call may be TRBD1 or TRBD2 (5 bases each). CDR3 length: 14 amino acids. V was shortened by 4 bases and J by 7 bases, with 16 bases between the two germline ends. The germline V gene has CDR1 KGHDR and CDR2 SFDVKD. The CDR3 DNA is TGTGCCACCAGTGAGCACCGGGACGCACAGGAGCAGTACTTC. Amino acid sequence: CATSEHRDAQEQYF.